This T cell receptor beta chain was recovered during a study of T cells expressing NK-cell markers. The CDR3 totals 16 residues. The germline gives CDR1 SGHVS, CDR2 FNYEAQ. From the 5' RACE reads, TCRdb lists one entry per CDR3 protein and no DNA. This table holds 150,000 to 180,000 distinct CDR3 sequences. The rearrangement links TRBV7-6 to TRBJ2-3; TCRdb lists TRBD1, though no DNA is available to test this call. The sequenced material came from blood T cells: a sorted CD56 or NKG2C T cell subset, CD4+ or CD8+ T cells, or bulk PBMC T cells (not recorded which). The clonotype originates from a woman aged 45-59 years in good health. The chain's CDR3 is CASSPQSTGMADTQYF.